Below are 28 T cell receptor beta chains sequenced from a single sample in a study of memory B cells and T cells in multiple sclerosis. Produced via immunoSEQ multiplex PCR; TCRdb's table is partial and in-frame only. The sample records under 50,000 clones, about 80% being singletons. Their antigens are not known. After stimulus-free culture, autoproliferating CFSE-dim and non-proliferating CFSE-high T cells were sequenced separately. Pooled replicate wells came from about 5x10^7 CFSE-labeled PBMCs cultured about seven days without stimulus. Sequencing input: PBMCs from blood kept in culture. All receptors derive from a human donor with multiple sclerosis.

V usage is TRBV7-9 and J usage is TRBJ2-7; 9 bases map to TRBD2. The CDR3 runs to 14 residues. CDR1 and CDR2 (germline): SEHNR, FQNEAQ (reference sequence). After removal of 5 bases from V and 0 bases from J, the junction contained 2 bases not matched to a gene. CDR3 coding DNA: TGTGCCAGCAGCCCTAGCGGGGCCTCCTACGAGCAGTACTTC. Translated: CASSPSGASYEQYF. The entire variable domain, with the rest obtained from reference TRBV7-9 and TRBJ2-7, is as follows: DTGVSQNPRHKITKRGQNVTFRCDPISEHNRLYWYRQTLGQGPEFLTYFQNEAQLEKSRLLSDRFSAERPKGSFSTLEIQRTEQGDSAMYLCASSPSGASYEQYFGPGTRLTVT.

The rearrangement uses TRBV2 and TRBJ2-3, with TRBD1 matching over 8 bases. The CDR3 spans 13 residues. CDR1 and CDR2 from the germline V gene are SNHLY and FYNNEI. The V segment lost 6 bases and the J segment 6 bases; nucleotides outside the gene matches: 5. The CDR3 nucleotides are TGTGCCAGCAGCCTGGACAGGGAGGATACGCAGTATTTT. Translated, it gives CASSLDREDTQYF.

This rearrangement joins TRBV7-9 to TRBJ2-2; D gene uncertain. Germline lookup yields CDR1 SEHNR and CDR2 FQNEAQ (reference sequence). V lost 5 bases and J 0 bases, leaving 13 bases between the germline ends. This CDR3 comprises 16 residues. CDR3 bases: TGTGCCAGCAGCCGTAGGAATAACGCGAACACCGGGGAGCTGTTTTTT. Amino acids: CASSRRNNANTGELFF.

This clone was observed a few times. The chain recombines TRBV5-1 with TRBJ2-3; D is unclear. Trimming shortened V by 2 bases and J by 2 bases, and 0 bases separated the two germline ends. Germline CDR1 reads SGHRS; CDR2 reads YFSETQ. CDR3 length: 11 residues. The CDR3, as DNA: TGCGCCAGCAGCTTCACAGATACGCAGTATTTT. This sequence encodes CASSFTDTQYF.

The chain is built from TRBV6-6 and TRBJ1-1, with unresolved D. The germline CDR1 and CDR2 sequences are MNHNY and SVGAGI (reference sequence). This CDR3 contains 15 residues. V lost 4 bases, J lost 7 bases, and 19 bases lay in between. The CDR3 DNA reads TGTGCCAGCAGTTCCCCCCCCCAGCAAACGTTTGAAGCTTTCTTT. It encodes CASSSPPQQTFEAFF.

The CDR3 bases are TGTGCCTGGAGTCTTACTGGGACAGGGGTGGAAAAACTGTTTTTT. Translated, it gives CAWSLTGTGVEKLFF. This chain uses TRBV30 with TRBJ1-4, with 10 nucleotides matching TRBD1. This CDR3 region has 15 residues. Trimming cost V 2 bases and J 8 bases; bases outside gene matches: 8. Looked up from germline, CDR1 is GTSNPN and CDR2 is SVGIG (reference sequence). Variable domain in full (rest from reference TRBV30 and TRBJ1-4): SQTIHQWPATLVQPVGSPLSLECTVEGTSNPNLYWYRQAAGRGLQLLFYSVGIGQISSEVPQNLSASRPQDRQFILSSKKLLLSDSGFYLCAWSLTGTGVEKLFFGSGTQLSVL.

The chain uses TRBV5-6 and TRBJ1-3; D is unresolved. V lost 1 base to trimming and J lost 0 bases, with 5 bases between them. CDR1 is SGHDT and CDR2 is YYEEEE in the germline V gene. The length of the CDR3 is 14 residues. The CDR3 loop is CASSLHVSGNTIYF. The CDR3 DNA is TGTGCCAGCAGCTTGCACGTCTCTGGAAACACCATATATTTT.

The chain recombines TRBV2 with TRBJ1-5; unclear D gene. The CDR3 is 15 amino acids. Trimming shortened V by 2 bases and J by 8 bases, and 16 bases separated the two germline ends. Germline CDR1 and CDR2: SNHLY and FYNNEI. CDR3 bases: TGTGCCAGCAGTGAACTAAAGGGCTGGGATGAGCCCCAGCATTTT. It encodes CASSELKGWDEPQHF.

The V gene is TRBV20-1, the J gene TRBJ2-7; no definite D call. V was shortened by 0 bases and J by 7 bases, with 7 bases between the two germline ends. The CDR3 loop spans 11 amino acids. Germline CDR1 is DFQATT and CDR2 is SNEGSKA (reference sequence). This CDR3 is CSARDLGEQYF. The CDR3 nucleotides are TGCAGTGCTAGAGATCTGGGGGAGCAGTACTTC.

The genes are TRBV6-6 and TRBJ1-1; the match to TRBD1 covers 8 bases. The CDR3 is made up of 14 amino acids. Germline CDR1 MNHNY, CDR2 SVGAGI (reference sequence). Unmatched junction bases numbered 13, after V lost 10 bases and J lost 6 bases. Written as DNA, the CDR3 is TGTGCCACCAATGGGCTGACAGGGGTCGCTGAAGCTTTCTTT. Translated: CATNGLTGVAEAFF.

The chain recombines TRBV9 with TRBJ2-6; D is possibly TRBD1 or TRBD2 (6 bases each). The V gene lost 3 bases and the J gene lost 0 bases, with 19 bases spanning the gap. CDR1 is SGDLS and CDR2 is YYNGEE in the germline V gene. This CDR3 spans 19 amino acids. Written as DNA, the CDR3 is TGTGCCAGCAGCGGGTTCTCGGGGGCACTGCGCTCTGGGGCCAACGTCCTGACTTTC. Amino acids: CASSGFSGALRSGANVLTF.

The chain links TRBV10-1 to TRBJ1-1; D is perhaps TRBD1 (5 bases). The CDR3 has 12 residues. Germline CDR1 is WNHNN and CDR2 is SYGVQD (reference sequence). Trimming removed 2 bases from V and 10 bases from J, with 11 bases in between. The CDR3 DNA reads as TGCGCCAGCAGTGAGGGTGGAGGGGCAGCTTTCTTT. Translation: CASSEGGGAAFF.

The rearrangement links TRBV19 to TRBJ1-1, with 8 bases lining up with TRBD1. Looked up from germline, CDR1 is LNHDA and CDR2 is SQIVND (reference sequence). This CDR3 is built from 14 residues. Trimming removed 5 bases from V and 4 bases from J; junction bases left unmatched: 6. In DNA form, the CDR3 reads TGTGCCAGTAGTGACGGACAGGGTGGCACTGAAGCTTTCTTT. This gives the protein CASSDGQGGTEAFF.

A note on this clone: Relative to the germline gene, one junction end is altered; a read error may explain this. The chain combines TRBV6-6 with TRBJ1-1; TRBD1 aligns across 7 bases. This CDR3 is 12 amino acids long. Germline values: CDR1 MNHNY, CDR2 SVGAGI (reference sequence). CDR3 coding DNA: TGTGCCAGCAGTTACTCGAGAGGGGGCGTAGTCTTT. Translating it yields CASSYSRGGVVF.

This chain connects TRBV4-2 to TRBJ2-1, with unresolved D. The germline V gene has CDR1 LGHNA and CDR2 YNFKEQ. CDR3 length: 18 amino acids. Trimming left V 2 bases short and J 0 bases short, with 17 bases between. CDR3 sequence: CASSQPAATGSSYNEQFF. CDR3 nucleotides: TGTGCCAGCAGCCAACCCGCTGCGACTGGTAGCTCCTACAATGAGCAGTTCTTC.

This chain uses TRBV5-4 with TRBJ2-5; 9 bases align to TRBD2. CDR1 and CDR2 from the germline V gene are SGHNT and YYREEE (reference sequence). The CDR3 is 14 amino acids. Unmatched junction bases numbered 11, after V lost 9 bases and J lost 5 bases. The CDR3 reads CATSSRLAGETQYF. The CDR3 DNA sequence: TGTGCCACCTCGAGCCGGCTAGCGGGGGAGACCCAGTACTTC.

The chain recombines TRBV7-9 with TRBJ1-5, with 9 bases fitting TRBD1. Per germline, CDR1 SEHNR and CDR2 FQNEAQ (reference sequence). CDR3 length: 19 amino acids. Losses at the gene ends were 3 bases for V and 0 bases for J; bases not matched to a gene: 12. The CDR3 DNA sequence: TGTGCCAGCAGCTTGAATCCGGGACAGGGCCCCTATAGCAATCAGCCCCAGCATTTT. Translation gives CASSLNPGQGPYSNQPQHF.

The chain combines TRBV6-1 with TRBJ2-5; TRBD2 aligns across 10 bases. The V segment lost 10 bases and the J segment 3 bases; nucleotides outside the gene matches: 11. This CDR3 contains 15 residues. Germline values: CDR1 MNHNS, CDR2 SASEGT. DNA for the CDR3: TGTGCCAACCGAAATCTAGCGGGGGTAAAAGAGACCCAGTACTTC. Encoded protein: CANRNLAGVKETQYF.

The chain carries TRBV6-6 and TRBJ1-4, with D possibly being TRBD1 (6 bases). From germline, CDR1 is MNHNY and CDR2 SVGAGI (reference sequence). The V and J ends lost 2 bases and 8 bases respectively, with 12 bases between them. CDR3 size: 14 residues. CDR3 region: CASSYGGPEEKLFF. The DNA of the CDR3 is TGTGCCAGCAGTTACGGGGGGCCAGAAGAAAAACTGTTTTTT.

The chain recombines TRBV7-2 with TRBJ2-3; no definite D call. The CDR3 has 15 amino acids. Germline V gene data show CDR1 as SGHTA and CDR2 as FQGNSA. Trimming pared 1 base from V and 2 bases from J, leaving 10 bases between. CDR3 loop: CASSLELQSTDTQYF. The CDR3 nucleotides are TGTGCCAGCAGCTTAGAGCTCCAATCCACAGATACGCAGTATTTT.

The rearrangement uses TRBV9 and TRBJ1-1; 7 bases are a match to TRBD1. The CDR3 runs 13 residues. Looked up from germline, CDR1 is SGDLS and CDR2 is YYNGEE. The junction had 3 bases not matched to a gene; V was cut back by 7 bases and J by 0 bases. The CDR3: CASAQGLNTEAFF. The CDR3 DNA follows: TGTGCCAGCGCACAGGGGTTGAACACTGAAGCTTTCTTT.

V usage is TRBV5-1 and J usage is TRBJ1-2, with 7 bases identical to TRBD1. Germline CDR1 and CDR2: SGHRS and YFSETQ. V lost 1 base, J lost 6 bases, and 12 bases stayed unmatched. The CDR3 spans 16 residues. The chain's CDR3 is CASSLSSLQGEDGYTF. DNA for the CDR3: TGCGCCAGCAGCTTGTCGAGTCTTCAGGGGGAGGATGGCTACACCTTC.

The CDR3 spells CASSLDRASNEQFF. DNA for the CDR3: TGTGCCAGCTCATTGGACAGGGCAAGCAATGAGCAGTTCTTC. The chain employs TRBV18 and TRBJ2-1; TRBD1 matches 8 bases. Germline CDR1 is KGHSH and CDR2 is LQKENI. The CDR3 contains 14 residues. The V segment lost 5 bases and the J segment 6 bases; nucleotides outside the gene matches: 6.

The chain links TRBV7-9 to TRBJ1-1; a possible D gene is TRBD1 (6 bases). V was trimmed by 5 bases and J by 4 bases, leaving 14 bases between them. Germline V gene lookup returns CDR1 SEHNR and CDR2 FQNEAQ (reference sequence). The CDR3 extends over 14 amino acids. The CDR3 is CASSTQQGRTEAFF. CDR3 sequence (DNA): TGTGCCAGCAGCACCCAACAGGGTCGCACTGAAGCTTTCTTT. Using reference TRBV7-9 and TRBJ1-1 for the parts outside the CDR3, the full variable domain is DTGVSQNPRHKITKRGQNVTFRCDPISEHNRLYWYRQTLGQGPEFLTYFQNEAQLEKSRLLSDRFSAERPKGSFSTLEIQRTEQGDSAMYLCASSTQQGRTEAFFGQGTRLTVV.

The chain joins TRBV6-1 to TRBJ2-3; 9 nucleotides line up with TRBD2. V trimming: 7 bases; J trimming: 2 bases; junction bases outside the gene matches: 7. The CDR3 covers 15 residues. Germline values: CDR1 MNHNS, CDR2 SASEGT. Here the CDR3 DNA reads TGTGCCAGCATCCGAGCGGGGGGCCCCACAGATACGCAGTATTTT. This sequence encodes CASIRAGGPTDTQYF.

This chain connects TRBV19 to TRBJ1-1; D remains ambiguous. Germline V gene lookup returns CDR1 LNHDA and CDR2 SQIVND (reference sequence). V was trimmed by 7 bases and J by 4 bases, leaving 13 bases between them. The CDR3 sequence is 13 residues long. This CDR3 is CASKQEIGTEAFF. The CDR3 coding sequence is TGTGCCAGTAAGCAGGAAATAGGCACTGAAGCTTTCTTT. Looking up the rest from reference TRBV19 and TRBJ1-1 gives the full variable domain: DGGITQSPKYLFRKEGQNVTLSCEQNLNHDAMYWYRQDPGQGLRLIYYSQIVNDFQKGDIAEGYSVSREKKESFPLTVTSAQKNPTAFYLCASKQEIGTEAFFGQGTRLTVV.

V gene TRBV7-7 combines with J gene TRBJ2-3; 8 positions agree with TRBD2. Per the germline V gene, CDR1 is SSHAT and CDR2 is FNYEAQ (reference sequence). The CDR3 contains 14 residues. The V and J ends lost 6 bases and 6 bases, in that order; junction bases with no gene match: 8. CDR3 region: CASSAGLGGDTQYF. In nucleotides, the CDR3 is TGTGCCAGCAGTGCGGGACTAGGCGGGGATACGCAGTATTTT.

The CDR3 loop is CAISVPGGVDYEQYF. DNA for the CDR3: TGTGCCATCAGTGTCCCAGGGGGCGTTGATTACGAGCAGTACTTC. This chain joins TRBV10-3 and TRBJ2-7; TRBD1 matches at 8 bases. Trimming cost V 4 bases and J 4 bases; bases outside gene matches: 9. CDR3 length equals 15 residues. CDR1 ENHRY and CDR2 SYGVKD come from the germline V gene.